This T cell receptor (beta chain) is from a study of T cell repertoires in cytomegalovirus infection. There are a few counts of this clonotype. TCRdb reprocessed the reads via MiXCR and lists one record per CDR3 protein. Of about 530,000 distinct CDR3 sequences detected, about 30% appear once; the ten largest clones hold about 12%. The TCR comes from a human donor in good health (CMV status not recorded). Some clones in this sample may be carry-over from other donors' samples. Source material: PBMCs.

Here the CDR3 reads CASSWGPTYEQYV. DNA of the CDR3: TGTGCCAGCAGCTGGGGACCCACCTACGAGCAGTACGTC. This chain uses TRBV7-2 with TRBJ2-7; D possibly uses TRBD1 or TRBD2 (5 bases each). The germline V gene encodes CDR1 SGHTA and CDR2 FQGNSA. V dropped 4 bases and J dropped 2 bases, with 9 bases sitting between them. CDR3 length: 13 residues.